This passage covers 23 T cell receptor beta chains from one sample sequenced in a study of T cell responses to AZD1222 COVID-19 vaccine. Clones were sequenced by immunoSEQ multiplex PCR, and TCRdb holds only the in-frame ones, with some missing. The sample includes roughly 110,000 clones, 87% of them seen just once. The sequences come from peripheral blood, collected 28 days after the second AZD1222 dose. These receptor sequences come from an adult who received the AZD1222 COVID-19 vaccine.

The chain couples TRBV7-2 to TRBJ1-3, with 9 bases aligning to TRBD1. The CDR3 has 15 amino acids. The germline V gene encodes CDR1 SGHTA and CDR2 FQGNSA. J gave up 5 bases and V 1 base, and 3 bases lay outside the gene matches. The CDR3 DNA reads TGTGCCAGCAGCTTAGGGGACAGGGAGAGAAACACCATATATTTT. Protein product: CASSLGDRERNTIYF.

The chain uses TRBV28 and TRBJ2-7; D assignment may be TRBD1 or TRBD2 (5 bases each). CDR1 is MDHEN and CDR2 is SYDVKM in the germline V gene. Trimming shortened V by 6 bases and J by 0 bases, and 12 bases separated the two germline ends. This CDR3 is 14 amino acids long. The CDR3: CASSRGVFSYEQYF. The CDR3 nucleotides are TGTGCCAGCAGCCGAGGGGTCTTCTCCTACGAGCAGTACTTC. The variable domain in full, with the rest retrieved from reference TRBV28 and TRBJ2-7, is DVKVTQSSRYLVKRTGEKVFLECVQDMDHENMFWYRQDPGLGLRLIYFSYDVKMKEKGDIPEGYSVSREKKERFSLILESASTNQTSMYLCASSRGVFSYEQYFGPGTRLTVT.

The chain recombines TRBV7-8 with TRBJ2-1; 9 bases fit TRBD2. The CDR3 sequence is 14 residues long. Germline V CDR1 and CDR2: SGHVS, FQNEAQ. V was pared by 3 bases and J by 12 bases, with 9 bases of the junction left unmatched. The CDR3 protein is CASSLERGDYVQFF. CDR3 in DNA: TGTGCCAGCAGCTTGGAGCGGGGGGATTACGTGCAGTTCTTC.

The CDR3 loop reads CASSPGAGLNQPQHF. The CDR3 region has the DNA TGTGCCAGCTCACCAGGGGCAGGGTTAAATCAGCCCCAGCATTTT. The gene calls are TRBV18 and TRBJ1-5, with D perhaps matching TRBD1 (5 bases). Germline V lookup: CDR1 KGHSH, CDR2 LQKENI. The CDR3 is 15 amino acids. Trimming shortened V by 2 bases and J by 4 bases, and 12 bases separated the two germline ends.

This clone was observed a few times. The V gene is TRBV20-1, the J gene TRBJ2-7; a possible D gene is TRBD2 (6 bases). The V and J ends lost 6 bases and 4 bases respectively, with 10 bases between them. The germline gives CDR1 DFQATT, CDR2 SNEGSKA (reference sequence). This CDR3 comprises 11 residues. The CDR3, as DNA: TGCAGTGCGTTACTAGCTTACGAGCAGTACTTC. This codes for CSALLAYEQYF.

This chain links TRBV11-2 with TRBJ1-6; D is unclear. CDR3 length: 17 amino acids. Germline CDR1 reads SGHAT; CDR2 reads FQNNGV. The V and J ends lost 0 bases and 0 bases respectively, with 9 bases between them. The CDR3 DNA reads TGTGCCAGCAGCTTAGATCGAAGTAGCTCCTATAATTCACCCCTCCACTTT. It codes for CASSLDRSSSYNSPLHF. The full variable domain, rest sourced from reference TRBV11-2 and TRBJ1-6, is EAGVAQSPRYKIIEKRQSVAFWCNPISGHATLYWYQQILGQGPKLLIQFQNNGVVDDSQLPKDRFSAERLKGVDSTLKIQPAKLEDSAVYLCASSLDRSSSYNSPLHFGNGTRLTVT.

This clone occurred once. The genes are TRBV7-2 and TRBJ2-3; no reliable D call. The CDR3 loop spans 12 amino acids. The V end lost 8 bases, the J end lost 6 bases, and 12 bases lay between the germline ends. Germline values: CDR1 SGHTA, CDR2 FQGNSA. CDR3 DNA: TGTGCCAGCCAACGAGTCGGGGATACGCAGTATTTT. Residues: CASQRVGDTQYF.

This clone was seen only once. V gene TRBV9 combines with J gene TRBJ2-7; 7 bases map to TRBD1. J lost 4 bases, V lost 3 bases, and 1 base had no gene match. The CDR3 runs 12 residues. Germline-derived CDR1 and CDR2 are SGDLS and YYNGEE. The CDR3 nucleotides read TGTGCCAGCAGCGGACAGGGTTACGAGCAGTACTTC. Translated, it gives CASSGQGYEQYF.

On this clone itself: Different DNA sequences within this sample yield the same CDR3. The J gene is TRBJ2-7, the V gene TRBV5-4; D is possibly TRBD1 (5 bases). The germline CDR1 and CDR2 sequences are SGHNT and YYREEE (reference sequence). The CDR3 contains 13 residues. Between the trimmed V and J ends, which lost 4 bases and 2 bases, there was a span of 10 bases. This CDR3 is CASSLTGAYEQYF. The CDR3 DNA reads TGTGCCAGCAGCCTCACAGGTGCCTACGAGCAGTACTTC.

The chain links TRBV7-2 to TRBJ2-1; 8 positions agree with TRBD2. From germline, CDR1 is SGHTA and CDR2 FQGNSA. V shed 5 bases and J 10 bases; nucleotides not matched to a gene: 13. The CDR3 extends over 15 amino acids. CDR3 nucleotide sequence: TGTGCCAGCAGCCCCTGGCAACCCCCGGGAGGGGAGCAGTTCTTC. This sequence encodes CASSPWQPPGGEQFF.

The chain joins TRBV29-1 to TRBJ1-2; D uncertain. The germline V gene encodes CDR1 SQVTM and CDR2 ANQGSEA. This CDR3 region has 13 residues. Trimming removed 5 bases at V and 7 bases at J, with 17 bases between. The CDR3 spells CSVLDGRGSGYTF. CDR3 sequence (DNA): TGCAGCGTTCTGGACGGCCGAGGATCTGGCTACACCTTC.

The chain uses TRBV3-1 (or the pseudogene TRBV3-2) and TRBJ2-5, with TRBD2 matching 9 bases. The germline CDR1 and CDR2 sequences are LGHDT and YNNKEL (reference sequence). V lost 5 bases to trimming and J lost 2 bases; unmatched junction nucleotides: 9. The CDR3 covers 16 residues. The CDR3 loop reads CASSKSASGEQETQYF. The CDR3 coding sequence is TGTGCCAGCAGCAAATCTGCTAGCGGGGAGCAAGAGACCCAGTACTTC.

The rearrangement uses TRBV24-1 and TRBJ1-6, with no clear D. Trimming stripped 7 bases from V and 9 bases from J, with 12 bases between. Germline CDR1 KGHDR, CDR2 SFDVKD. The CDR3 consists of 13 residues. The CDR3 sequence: CATREDDRSPLHF. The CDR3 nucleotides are TGTGCCACCAGGGAGGACGATCGTTCACCCCTCCACTTT.

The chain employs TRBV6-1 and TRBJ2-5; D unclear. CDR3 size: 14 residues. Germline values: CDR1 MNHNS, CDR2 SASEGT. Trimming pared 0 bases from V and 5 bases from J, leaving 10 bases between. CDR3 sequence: CASSEAAAGETQYF. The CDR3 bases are TGTGCCAGCAGTGAAGCCGCGGCCGGGGAGACCCAGTACTTC.

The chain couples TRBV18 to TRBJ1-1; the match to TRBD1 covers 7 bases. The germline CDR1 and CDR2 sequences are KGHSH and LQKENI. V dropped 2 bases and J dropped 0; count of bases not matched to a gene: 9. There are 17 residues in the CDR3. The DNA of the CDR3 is TGTGCCAGCTCACCATGGGGCAGGGGGGAGCTGAACACTGAAGCTTTCTTT. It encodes CASSPWGRGELNTEAFF. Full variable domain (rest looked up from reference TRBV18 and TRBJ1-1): NAGVMQNPRHLVRRRGQEARLRCSPMKGHSHVYWYRQLPEEGLKFMVYLQKENIIDESGMPKERFSAEFPKEGPSILRIQQVVRGDSAAYFCASSPWGRGELNTEAFFGQGTRLTVV.

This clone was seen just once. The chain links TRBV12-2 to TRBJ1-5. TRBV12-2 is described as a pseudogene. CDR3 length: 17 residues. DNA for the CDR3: TGTGCAAGTCGCTCAGACTCCCGACTACGCAGCAATCAGCCCCAGCATTTT. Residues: CASRSDSRLRSNQPQHF.

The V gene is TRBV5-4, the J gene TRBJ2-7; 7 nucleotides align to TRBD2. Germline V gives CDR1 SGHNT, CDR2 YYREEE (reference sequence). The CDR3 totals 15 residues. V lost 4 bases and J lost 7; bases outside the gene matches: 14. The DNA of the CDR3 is TGTGCCAGCAGCCCTCGCGGGGGATTGGTGGGAGAGCAGTACTTC. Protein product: CASSPRGGLVGEQYF.

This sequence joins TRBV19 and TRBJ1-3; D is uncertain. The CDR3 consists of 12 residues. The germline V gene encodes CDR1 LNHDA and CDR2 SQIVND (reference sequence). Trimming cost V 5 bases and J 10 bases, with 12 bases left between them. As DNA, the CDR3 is TGTGCCAGTAGTCCAACGTTGGGGACCATATATTTT. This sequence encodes CASSPTLGTIYF.

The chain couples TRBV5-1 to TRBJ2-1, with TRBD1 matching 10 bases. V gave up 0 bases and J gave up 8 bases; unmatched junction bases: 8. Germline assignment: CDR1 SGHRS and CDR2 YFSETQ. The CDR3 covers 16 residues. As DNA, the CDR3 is TGCGCCAGCAGCTTGGATGGGACAGGGGCTATTGATGAGCAGTTCTTC. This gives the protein CASSLDGTGAIDEQFF.

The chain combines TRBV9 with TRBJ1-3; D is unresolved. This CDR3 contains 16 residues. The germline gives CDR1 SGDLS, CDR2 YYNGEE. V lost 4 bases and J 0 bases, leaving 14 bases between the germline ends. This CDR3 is CASSLRTDSSGNTIYF. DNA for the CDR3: TGTGCCAGCAGCCTTCGGACGGATAGCTCTGGAAACACCATATATTTT.

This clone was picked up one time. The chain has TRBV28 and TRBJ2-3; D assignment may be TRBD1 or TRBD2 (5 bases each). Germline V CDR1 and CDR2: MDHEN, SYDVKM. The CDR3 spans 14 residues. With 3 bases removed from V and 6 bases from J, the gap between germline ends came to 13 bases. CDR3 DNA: TGTGCCAGCAGTTTGGGGGACCCTGTGGATACGCAGTATTTT. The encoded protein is CASSLGDPVDTQYF. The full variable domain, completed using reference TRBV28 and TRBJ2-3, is DVKVTQSSRYLVKRTGEKVFLECVQDMDHENMFWYRQDPGLGLRLIYFSYDVKMKEKGDIPEGYSVSREKKERFSLILESASTNQTSMYLCASSLGDPVDTQYFGPGTRLTVL.

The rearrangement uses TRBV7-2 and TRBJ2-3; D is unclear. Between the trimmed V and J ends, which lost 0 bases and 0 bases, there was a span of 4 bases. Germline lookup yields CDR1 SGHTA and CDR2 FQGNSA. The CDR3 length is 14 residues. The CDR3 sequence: CASSLARSTDTQYF. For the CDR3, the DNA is TGTGCCAGCAGCTTAGCCCGCAGCACAGATACGCAGTATTTT.

CDR3 nucleotide sequence: TGTGCCAGCATTGGGGGGACGGGGGGAAACACCATATATTTT. Protein sequence: CASIGGTGGNTIYF. This sequence joins TRBV27 and TRBJ1-3; TRBD1 might be the D (5 bases). V was pared by 7 bases and J by 4 bases, with 14 bases between. The CDR3 length is 14 residues. Germline CDR1 is MNHEY and CDR2 is SMNVEV (reference sequence).